This T cell receptor (beta chain) originates from a study of T cells after yellow fever vaccination. Germline loops: CDR1 SGHTA, CDR2 FQGNSA. Trimming removed 0 bases from V and 5 bases from J; junction bases left unmatched: 7. CDR3 length: 16 residues. One entry per CDR3 protein, called by TCRdb with MiXCR from the 5' RACE reads. The sample lists under 300,000 distinct CDR3 sequences; less than 8.5% were seen once. J is TRBJ2-5 and V is TRBV7-2, with 9 bases that match TRBD1. The clonotype comes from a young man who received the YFV17D yellow fever vaccine. The source material was CD4+ T cells sorted from PBMCs, sampled 15 days after the yellow fever booster vaccination. The CDR3 is CASSLALDRGTETQYF. The CDR3 nucleotides read TGTGCCAGCAGCTTAGCTCTGGACAGGGGCACCGAGACCCAGTACTTC. Based on the CDR3 plus reference TRBV7-2 and TRBJ2-5, the full variable domain is GAGVSQSPSNKVTEKGKDVELRCDPISGHTALYWYRQSLGQGLEFLIYFQGNSAPDKSGLPSDRFSAERTGGSVSTLTIQRTQQEDSAVYLCASSLALDRGTETQYFGPGTRLLVL.